This passage covers 30 T cell receptor beta chains from one sample sequenced in a study of T cells in Graves' hyperthyroidism and ophthalmopathy. Researchers took RNA transcripts and amplified the TCR beta CDR3 regions from them. First-round RT-PCR with HTBI primers amplified the TCR CDR3 region. In TCRdb, the multiplex PCR reads were re-called with MiXCR into one record per CDR3 protein. In the table there are about 360,000 distinct CDR3 sequences, 13% of which are singletons. Input material: blood. The receptors were sampled from a woman aged 18-29 years with Graves' hyperthyroidism.

The table lists this clonotype with many counts. The chain joins TRBV5-6 to TRBJ2-3; TRBD1 might be the D (6 bases). The CDR3 extends over 15 amino acids. Looked up from germline, CDR1 is SGHDT and CDR2 is YYEEEE. Trimming left V 2 bases short and J 2 bases short, with 12 bases between. The CDR3 nucleotides read TGTGCCAGCAGCTTCGGGGTGGGGGCCACAGATACGCAGTATTTT. It specifies CASSFGVGATDTQYF.

The sample holds many counts of this clonotype. CDR3 sequence reads: CASRKEIENIQYF. The CDR3 bases are TGTGCCAGCAGAAAGGAGATAGAAAACATTCAGTACTTC. The rearrangement joins TRBV2 to TRBJ2-4; D uncertain. Germline V gene sequence: CDR1 SNHLY, CDR2 FYNNEI. Between the trimmed V and J ends, which lost 6 bases and 5 bases, there was a span of 11 bases. CDR3 length equals 13 residues.

This clonotype was recorded many times. J is TRBJ1-1 and V is TRBV13; D is uncertain. Trimming removed 5 bases at V and 3 bases at J, with 16 bases between. Germline V gene sequence: CDR1 PRHDT, CDR2 FYEKMQ (reference sequence). CDR3 size: 15 residues. CDR3 nucleotides: TGTGCCAGCAGCCCCCCGGTAGGGCGGGACACTGAAGCTTTCTTT. This sequence encodes CASSPPVGRDTEAFF.

This clonotype was recorded at least ten times. This chain links TRBV13 with TRBJ2-7; 9 bases are a match to TRBD1. The length of the CDR3 is 13 residues. Germline CDR1 and CDR2: PRHDT and FYEKMQ (reference sequence). Trimming cost V 5 bases and J 6 bases; bases outside gene matches: 5. The CDR3 reads CASSPQGAVEQYF. For the CDR3, the DNA is TGTGCCAGCAGCCCACAGGGGGCCGTCGAGCAGTACTTC.

There are many counts of this clonotype. This rearrangement joins TRBV6-1 to TRBJ2-5, with D possibly called TRBD1 or TRBD2 (7 bases each). The V gene lost 10 bases and the J gene lost 2 bases, with 11 bases spanning the gap. The CDR3 totals 12 residues. Germline assignment: CDR1 MNHNS and CDR2 SASEGT. CDR3 nucleotides: TGTGCCACAGGGGGGGGGCAAGAGACCCAGTACTTC. This encodes CATGGGQETQYF.

The rearrangement links TRBV28 to TRBJ1-1; 9 bases align to TRBD1. CDR1 MDHEN and CDR2 SYDVKM come from the germline V gene. V dropped 5 bases and J dropped 11; count of bases not matched to a gene: 6. The CDR3 is 12 residues long. This CDR3 reads CASSTRDREAFF. Written as DNA, the CDR3 is TGTGCCAGCAGTACTAGGGACAGGGAGGCTTTCTTT.

As to this clonotype: The junction does not match germline at one end; this may be a read error. CDR3 region: CASQPGQMNTGELSF. The CDR3 DNA is TGTGCCAGTCAACCGGGACAGATGAACACCGGGGAGCTGTCTTTT. The chain uses TRBV28 and TRBJ2-2, with 7 bases fitting TRBD1. CDR1 and CDR2 from the germline V gene are MDHEN and SYDVKM. The CDR3 loop spans 15 amino acids.

This clonotype was seen only a few times. This clone may be a read error of a much larger clone one base away. The chain carries TRBV20-1 and TRBJ1-3; D not resolved. This CDR3 comprises 14 residues. Germline V gives CDR1 DFQATT, CDR2 SNEGSKA (reference sequence). V was cut by 3 bases and J by 0 bases, with 9 bases left in between. CDR3 bases: TGCAGTGCTAGGACGGCTAACTCTGGAAACACCATATATTTT. Translation: CSARTANSGNTIYF.

This clonotype was seen many times. This chain connects TRBV4-3 to TRBJ2-7, with 10 bases identical to TRBD2. This CDR3 is built from 18 residues. Germline V gene data show CDR1 as LGHNA and CDR2 as YSLEER. V shed 1 base, J shed 4 bases, and the junction held 13 bases outside the gene matches. DNA for the CDR3: TGCGCCAGCAGCCAAGTGGTACTAGCGGGGAGTAGTGGGTACGAGCAGTACTTC. It is translated as CASSQVVLAGSSGYEQYF.

The chain is built from TRBV7-6 and TRBJ1-1; maybe TRBD1 (5 bases). From germline, CDR1 is SGHVS and CDR2 FNYEAQ. This CDR3 spans 15 amino acids. Between the trimmed V and J ends, which lost 1 base and 6 bases, there was a span of 15 bases. CDR3: CASSLERGPLSEAFF. The CDR3 DNA is TGTGCCAGCAGCTTAGAAAGGGGCCCACTCTCTGAAGCTTTCTTT.

In its sample, this clonotype was seen many times. V is TRBV2 and J is TRBJ2-7, with TRBD2 matching over 12 bases. Unmatched junction bases numbered 4, after V lost 1 base and J lost 0 bases. CDR1 SNHLY and CDR2 FYNNEI come from the germline V gene. The CDR3 has 17 residues. The CDR3 nucleotides read TGTGCCAGCAGTGAAGGGGGGACTAGCGGGCTCTCCTACGAGCAGTACTTC. Translating gives CASSEGGTSGLSYEQYF.

This clonotype was counted ten times or more. The chain has TRBV30 and TRBJ1-3; a weak D match, TRBD1 (5 bases). Germline V CDR1 and CDR2: GTSNPN, SVGIG (reference sequence). CDR3 length equals 12 residues. The ends were cut back, 5 bases at V and 0 bases at J, with 5 bases in the middle. The CDR3 coding sequence is TGTGCCTGGGACAGCTCTGGAAACACCATATATTTT. This gives the protein CAWDSSGNTIYF. Full variable domain (outside the CDR3, taken from reference TRBV30 and TRBJ1-3): SQTIHQWPATLVQPVGSPLSLECTVEGTSNPNLYWYRQAAGRGLQLLFYSVGIGQISSEVPQNLSASRPQDRQFILSSKKLLLSDSGFYLCAWDSSGNTIYFGEGSWLTVV.

This clonotype was found many times. The CDR3 sequence is CACLSGRQNTQYF. The CDR3 DNA is TGTGCCTGCCTTAGCGGGAGGCAAAATACGCAGTATTTT. The J gene is TRBJ2-3, the V gene TRBV30, with TRBD2 matching over 10 bases. V was clipped by 6 bases and J by 7 bases; unmatched bases: 7. Germline lookup yields CDR1 GTSNPN and CDR2 SVGIG (reference sequence). CDR3 length: 13 residues.

This clonotype was seen many times. The chain has TRBV28 and TRBJ2-5; D is perhaps TRBD1 (6 bases). This CDR3 has 15 residues. V was shortened by 6 bases and J by 2 bases, with 16 bases between the two germline ends. Germline CDR1 MDHEN, CDR2 SYDVKM. Here the CDR3 DNA reads TGTGCCAGCAGCCCCACAGGGATGAGGCAAGAGACCCAGTACTTC. Its protein is CASSPTGMRQETQYF.

V and J are TRBV20-1 and TRBJ2-5; TRBD2 matches 9 bases. CDR3 length equals 12 residues. CDR1 DFQATT and CDR2 SNEGSKA come from the germline V gene (reference sequence). Trimming took 5 bases from V and 5 from J; bases not matched to a gene: 3. The CDR3 DNA sequence: TGCAGTGCTCCCGCGGGAGGGGAGACCCAGTACTTC. It is translated as CSAPAGGETQYF.

The gene calls are TRBV7-2 and TRBJ2-5; 9 bases fit TRBD1. CDR1 is SGHTA, CDR2 FQGNSA, per germline. V gave up 2 bases and J gave up 5 bases; unmatched junction bases: 3. CDR3 size: 14 residues. The CDR3 is CASSLYRGRETQYF. CDR3 bases: TGTGCCAGCAGCTTATACAGGGGGCGGGAGACCCAGTACTTC.

As concerns this clonotype: A much bigger clone sits one base away, suggesting this may be a read error. The chain carries TRBV6-1 and TRBJ2-5; no reliable D call. The V end was cut by 0 bases, the J end by 4 bases, with 9 bases between. This CDR3 is 14 amino acids long. In germline, CDR1 is MNHNS, CDR2 SASEGT. The CDR3 region has the DNA TGTGCCAGCAGTGAAGCCTTAGGACGAGAGACCCAGTACTTC. Translated: CASSEALGRETQYF.

This chain joins TRBV4-3 and TRBJ1-6; D not resolved. CDR3 size: 14 residues. From germline, CDR1 is LGHNA and CDR2 YSLEER. V shed 5 bases and J shed 7 bases, with 12 bases lying between them. The CDR3 here is CASSGQTNNSPLHF. The CDR3 DNA reads TGCGCCAGCAGCGGTCAGACAAACAATTCACCCCTCCACTTT.

In the case of this clonotype: A much larger clone is a single base away; this may be a read error. The chain joins TRBV29-1 to TRBJ2-7, with D possibly called TRBD1 or TRBD2 (6 bases each). The CDR3 contains 12 residues. Germline CDR1 SQVTM, CDR2 ANQGSEA. CDR3 bases: TGCAGCGGGGTAACAGGGAGGAACGAGCGGTACTTC. Translating gives CSGVTGRNERYF.

This clonotype has a count of ten or more. The V and J genes are TRBV5-1 and TRBJ1-1; TRBD1 matches 8 bases. Germline values: CDR1 SGHRS, CDR2 YFSETQ. After removal of 0 bases from V and 5 bases from J, the junction contained 6 bases not matched to a gene. This CDR3 has 15 residues. The CDR3 nucleotides are TGCGCCAGCAGCTTGGCGGACAGGGAGGAGACTGAAGCTTTCTTT. This gives the protein CASSLADREETEAFF.

The table lists this clonotype with many counts. The chain is built from TRBV27 and TRBJ2-1; D may be TRBD2 (6 bases). Looked up from germline, CDR1 is MNHEY and CDR2 is SMNVEV (reference sequence). The CDR3 is made up of 18 amino acids. The V end lost 7 bases, the J end lost 4 bases, and 26 bases lay between the germline ends. CDR3 region: CASTFAASEAGRYNEQFF. The CDR3 DNA sequence: TGTGCCAGCACTTTCGCTGCCTCGGAAGCGGGCCGGTACAATGAGCAGTTCTTC.

This chain uses TRBV9 with TRBJ1-6; D call uncertain. The CDR3 consists of 14 residues. Germline CDR1 SGDLS, CDR2 YYNGEE. The V and J ends lost 0 bases and 7 bases respectively, with 8 bases between them. CDR3 residues: CASSVEIWNSPLHF. CDR3 nucleotides: TGTGCCAGCAGCGTAGAGATTTGGAATTCACCCCTCCACTTT. The whole variable domain, filled in from reference TRBV9 and TRBJ1-6, reads DSGVTQTPKHLITATGQRVTLRCSPRSGDLSVYWYQQSLDQGLQFLIQYYNGEERAKGNILERFSAQQFPDLHSELNLSSLELGDSALYFCASSVEIWNSPLHFGNGTRLTVT.

The J gene is TRBJ2-5, the V gene TRBV30; D may be TRBD2 (6 bases). The V end lost 0 bases, the J end lost 5 bases, and 10 bases lay between the germline ends. Germline V CDR1 and CDR2: GTSNPN, SVGIG (reference sequence). The CDR3 runs 13 residues. CDR3 nucleotide sequence: TGTGCCTGGAGTGTCTCCGGGGGTGAGACCCAGTACTTC. Protein product: CAWSVSGGETQYF.

This clonotype was detected only a few times. The chain recombines TRBV19 with TRBJ1-5, with TRBD1 as a possible D gene (6 bases). The CDR3 consists of 16 residues. Germline V gene data show CDR1 as LNHDA and CDR2 as SQIVND (reference sequence). Between the trimmed V and J ends, which lost 7 bases and 4 bases, there was a span of 20 bases. The CDR3 DNA is TGTGCCAGTACCGTAACAGGGAGAGGGGCAAATCAGCCCCAGCATTTT. This sequence encodes CASTVTGRGANQPQHF.

This chain joins TRBV6-2 or TRBV6-3 and TRBJ1-5; D may be TRBD1 (5 bases). V shed 4 bases and J shed 6 bases, with 13 bases lying between them. The CDR3 contains 14 residues. Germline V gene lookup returns CDR1 MNHEY and CDR2 SVGEGT. The CDR3 nucleotides are TGTGCCAGCAGTTTACGGCCCGGGACTCAGCCCCAGCATTTT. It encodes CASSLRPGTQPQHF.

The CDR3 sequence is CASSTPGLAGGNEQFF. CDR3 coding DNA: TGTGCCAGTAGCACCCCGGGACTAGCGGGGGGGAATGAGCAGTTCTTC. The V and J genes are TRBV19 and TRBJ2-1, with 16 bases identical to TRBD2. The V segment lost 6 bases and the J segment 7 bases; nucleotides outside the gene matches: 6. CDR1 and CDR2 (germline): LNHDA, SQIVND (reference sequence). There are 16 residues in the CDR3.

This clonotype was observed at least ten times. The CDR3 DNA reads TGTGCCAGCAGCTTAGGGCAGGTTGAGCAGTTCTTC. Its translation: CASSLGQVEQFF. This chain links TRBV7-8 with TRBJ2-1, with D uncertain. The CDR3 is 12 residues long. V was pared by 1 base and J by 9 bases, with 7 bases between. Germline CDR1 reads SGHVS; CDR2 reads FQNEAQ.

In nucleotides, the CDR3 is TGTGCCAGCAGCGTAGGAGGGACCTCCGAGCAGTACTTC. Translating gives CASSVGGTSEQYF. This chain joins TRBV9 and TRBJ2-7; TRBD1 or TRBD2 may be the D gene (5 bases each). Trimming pared 0 bases from V and 6 bases from J, leaving 10 bases between. This CDR3 region has 13 residues. CDR1 SGDLS and CDR2 YYNGEE come from the germline V gene.

The table lists this clonotype with a few counts. This chain uses TRBV18 with TRBJ2-1; tentatively, D is TRBD2 (6 bases). Germline V gene lookup returns CDR1 KGHSH and CDR2 LQKENI. This CDR3 has 15 amino acids. Trimming took 4 bases from V and 6 from J, leaving 16 bases between them. In DNA, the CDR3 is TGTGCCAGCTCACGAGGCGGGGCCGTGTTCAATGAGCAGTTCTTC. Translating it yields CASSRGGAVFNEQFF.

This clonotype was observed many times. This chain connects TRBV7-2 to TRBJ2-7, with 10 bases lining up with TRBD2. The CDR3 is made up of 15 amino acids. The V segment lost 1 base and the J segment 4 bases; nucleotides outside the gene matches: 4. Germline V CDR1 and CDR2: SGHTA, FQGNSA. CDR3 DNA: TGTGCCAGCAGCTTAGAGGCTAGCGGGAGTTACGAGCAGTACTTC. It yields the protein CASSLEASGSYEQYF.